A selection of T cell receptor beta chains follows, all from one sample in a study of T cells in Graves' hyperthyroidism and ophthalmopathy. TCRdb recomputed calls from the multiplex PCR reads with MiXCR, one row per CDR3 protein. In the table there are around 430,000 distinct CDR3 sequences, 14% to 15% of which are singletons. Sequenced: blood. These receptors were obtained from a woman under 40 with Graves' hyperthyroidism. The CDR3 runs from the conserved cysteine through the conserved F or W. Each record gives: D gene, J gene, V gene, clone size, CDR3 DNA, CDR3 protein. The D gene is left open where the match is weak. Clone sizes are given selectively: once, few, many, or a class where the clone is expanded.

D gene: TRBD1; J gene: TRBJ1-2; V gene: TRBV5-6; clone size: many; CDR3 DNA: TGTGCCAGCAGCCCCCGAGGACAGGAAAAGAACTATGGCTACACCTTC; CDR3 protein: CASSPRGQEKNYGYTF
D gene: TRBD2; J gene: TRBJ2-1; V gene: TRBV13; clone size: few; CDR3 DNA: TGTGCCAGCCACCAATGGGGCTTTCGCGGGAGGGCCTTGGGGGATGAGCAGTTCTTC; CDR3 protein: CASHQWGFRGRALGDEQFF
D gene: .; J gene: TRBJ1-5; V gene: TRBV24-1; clone size: many; CDR3 DNA: TGTGCCACCGGCCAAAATCAGCCCCAGCATTTT; CDR3 protein: CATGQNQPQHF
D gene: TRBD1; J gene: TRBJ2-7; V gene: TRBV7-2; clone size: few; CDR3 DNA: TGTGCCAGCAGCACCCGGACAGGGGGGTACGAGCAGTACTTC; CDR3 protein: CASSTRTGGYEQYF
D gene: TRBD1; J gene: TRBJ1-1; V gene: TRBV30; clone size: many; CDR3 DNA: TGTGCCTGGGGGACAGGGGGCAACACTGAAGCTTTCTTT; CDR3 protein: CAWGTGGNTEAFF
D gene: TRBD1; J gene: TRBJ2-5; V gene: TRBV2; clone size: .; CDR3 DNA: TGTGCCAGCAGTAGAGACAGGGGGCAATCGGAGACCCAGTACTTC; CDR3 protein: CASSRDRGQSETQYF
D gene: .; J gene: TRBJ2-3; V gene: TRBV11-2; clone size: many; CDR3 DNA: TGTGCCAGCAGCTTAGATGATCGGCGCACAGATACGCAGTATTTT; CDR3 protein: CASSLDDRRTDTQYF
D gene: .; J gene: TRBJ2-1; V gene: TRBV6-1; clone size: few; CDR3 DNA: TGTGCCAGCAGTGAACAGACAAATGAGCAGTTCTTC; CDR3 protein: CASSEQTNEQFF
D gene: .; J gene: TRBJ2-2; V gene: TRBV30; clone size: many; CDR3 DNA: TGTGCCCTCGGGTCAAGAAACACCGGGGAGCTGTTTTTT; CDR3 protein: CALGSRNTGELFF
D gene: .; J gene: TRBJ2-2; V gene: TRBV5-1; clone size: .; CDR3 DNA: TGCGCCAGCAGCTTGTATCAGAATCAGATAGCCGGGGAGCTGTTTTTT; CDR3 protein: CASSLYQNQIAGELFF
D gene: .; J gene: TRBJ2-1; V gene: TRBV7-9; clone size: few; CDR3 DNA: TGTGCCAGCCCGGAGAGCCCGACCTACAATGAGCAGTTCTTC; CDR3 protein: CASPESPTYNEQFF
D gene: .; J gene: TRBJ2-1; V gene: TRBV15; clone size: many; CDR3 DNA: TGTGCCACCAGCAGAGATAGACAGGAATACAATGAGCAGTTCTTC; CDR3 protein: CATSRDRQEYNEQFF
D gene: TRBD2; J gene: TRBJ2-5; V gene: TRBV3-1; clone size: few; CDR3 DNA: TGTGCCAGCAGCCAAGATCGGGTAGCGGGAAGGGAGACCCAGTACTTC; CDR3 protein: CASSQDRVAGRETQYF
D gene: TRBD1; J gene: TRBJ1-1; V gene: TRBV6-1; clone size: many; CDR3 DNA: TGTGCCAGCAGTGAGGGACAGGGATTCGCTGAAGCTTTCTTT; CDR3 protein: CASSEGQGFAEAFF
D gene: .; J gene: TRBJ2-1; V gene: TRBV20-1; clone size: few; CDR3 DNA: TGCAGTGCTAGAGCATACCGGGCTAGGTCCTACAATGAGCAGTTCTTC; CDR3 protein: CSARAYRARSYNEQFF
D gene: .; J gene: TRBJ2-7; V gene: TRBV5-6; clone size: .; CDR3 DNA: TGTGCCAGCAGCTGGGGCGGGACGGCCTCCTACGAGCAGTACTTC; CDR3 protein: CASSWGGTASYEQYF
D gene: .; J gene: TRBJ2-2; V gene: TRBV7-9; clone size: .; CDR3 DNA: TGTGCCAGCAGCTCTTCGGGCCTCACCGGGGAGCTGTTTTTT; CDR3 protein: CASSSSGLTGELFF
D gene: .; J gene: TRBJ2-7; V gene: TRBV13; clone size: .; CDR3 DNA: TGTGCCAGCAGCTCCCGGGCTTTTCCCTACGAGCAGTACTTC; CDR3 protein: CASSSRAFPYEQYF
D gene: .; J gene: TRBJ2-2; V gene: TRBV29-1; clone size: .; CDR3 DNA: TGCAGCGTCAGGGCCCAATCCAACACCGGGGAGCTGTTTTTT; CDR3 protein: CSVRAQSNTGELFF
D gene: .; J gene: TRBJ2-7; V gene: TRBV28; clone size: .; CDR3 DNA: TGTGCCAGCACCTCGGGGGACAACGAGCAGTACTTC; CDR3 protein: CASTSGDNEQYF
D gene: TRBD1; J gene: TRBJ1-1; V gene: TRBV6-1; clone size: .; CDR3 DNA: TGTGCCAGCAGGAGCGGACAGGGTTATCCTGAAGCTTTCTTT; CDR3 protein: CASRSGQGYPEAFF
D gene: .; J gene: TRBJ2-4; V gene: TRBV2; clone size: .; CDR3 DNA: TGTGCCAGCAGTGATTGGCGGGCTCTGGGGGAAAACATTCAGTACTTC; CDR3 protein: CASSDWRALGENIQYF
D gene: TRBD1; J gene: TRBJ2-5; V gene: TRBV5-1; clone size: few; CDR3 DNA: TGCGCCAGCAGCCGATCCCCACAGGGGACGGGAGAGACCCAGTACTTC; CDR3 protein: CASSRSPQGTGETQYF
D gene: TRBD1; J gene: TRBJ1-5; V gene: TRBV6-2/TRBV6-3; clone size: many; CDR3 DNA: TGTGCCAGCACCGGGACAGGTCATGTTCAGCCCCAGCATTTT; CDR3 protein: CASTGTGHVQPQHF
D gene: .; J gene: TRBJ2-7; V gene: TRBV11-2; clone size: .; CDR3 DNA: TGTGCCAGCAGCTTACCTTTGTCCTACGAGCAGTACTTC; CDR3 protein: CASSLPLSYEQYF
D gene: TRBD2; J gene: TRBJ2-1; V gene: TRBV5-1; clone size: .; CDR3 DNA: TGCGCCAGCAGCCCTACCGGGAGGGGGTCCAATGAGCAGTTCTTC; CDR3 protein: CASSPTGRGSNEQFF
D gene: .; J gene: TRBJ2-7; V gene: TRBV5-1; clone size: .; CDR3 DNA: TGCGCCAGCAGCACAGATAGCGGCAGTCTCTACGAGCAGTACTTC; CDR3 protein: CASSTDSGSLYEQYF
D gene: .; J gene: TRBJ2-1; V gene: TRBV28; clone size: many; CDR3 DNA: TGTGCCAGCAGTGAATCAGGGAGTCTAGCCCCTGGTAATGAGCAGTTCTTC; CDR3 protein: CASSESGSLAPGNEQFF
D gene: TRBD2; J gene: TRBJ2-3; V gene: TRBV2; clone size: many; CDR3 DNA: TGTGCCAGCAGTGGGAAGTGGGGGGAGGGCATCGCAGATACGCAGTATTTT; CDR3 protein: CASSGKWGEGIADTQYF
D gene: TRBD1; J gene: TRBJ1-5; V gene: TRBV6-1; clone size: .; CDR3 DNA: TGTGCCAGCAGTAAAGGACAGGGCGGGAATCAGCCCCAGCATTTT; CDR3 protein: CASSKGQGGNQPQHF
D gene: TRBD2; J gene: TRBJ2-7; V gene: TRBV20-1; clone size: many; CDR3 DNA: TGCAGTGCTAGAGATCTCGGAGGACTAGCGGGAGCCTACGAGCAGTACTTC; CDR3 protein: CSARDLGGLAGAYEQYF
D gene: TRBD2; J gene: TRBJ2-1; V gene: TRBV28; clone size: .; CDR3 DNA: TGTGCCAGCAGTTTATTGTCTAGCGGGAGTGGCAATGAGCAGTTCTTC; CDR3 protein: CASSLLSSGSGNEQFF
D gene: .; J gene: TRBJ2-1; V gene: TRBV12-3/TRBV12-4; clone size: .; CDR3 DNA: TGTGCCAGCAGTCCAGCAGGGCGGAATGAGCAGTTCTTC; CDR3 protein: CASSPAGRNEQFF
D gene: .; J gene: TRBJ1-6; V gene: TRBV2; clone size: many; CDR3 DNA: TGTGCCAGCAAGCCGACAGAGAGGAATTCACCCCTCCACTTT; CDR3 protein: CASKPTERNSPLHF
D gene: .; J gene: TRBJ1-5; V gene: TRBV27; clone size: many; CDR3 DNA: TGTGCCAGCAGTCCGTATTGGGACAGCAATCAGCCCCAGCATTTT; CDR3 protein: CASSPYWDSNQPQHF
D gene: .; J gene: TRBJ2-7; V gene: TRBV12-3/TRBV12-4; clone size: many; CDR3 DNA: TGTGCCAGCAGTTTGTCCGACAAAACCTACGAGCAGTACTTC; CDR3 protein: CASSLSDKTYEQYF
D gene: .; J gene: TRBJ2-7; V gene: TRBV28; clone size: many; CDR3 DNA: TGTGCCAGCAGCGACTCAGGGTCCAGGTACGAGCAGTACTTC; CDR3 protein: CASSDSGSRYEQYF
D gene: .; J gene: TRBJ1-1; V gene: TRBV4-1; clone size: few; CDR3 DNA: TGCGCCAGCAGCCAATCGGGTCTCACTGAAGCTTTCTTT; CDR3 protein: CASSQSGLTEAFF
D gene: TRBD2; J gene: TRBJ2-3; V gene: TRBV29-1; clone size: many; CDR3 DNA: TGCAGCGCCGAACTAGCGGGAGTTTTAGATACGCAGTATTTT; CDR3 protein: CSAELAGVLDTQYF
D gene: .; J gene: TRBJ2-7; V gene: TRBV6-5; clone size: few; CDR3 DNA: TGTGCCAGCAGTTACTCTTTCCCCCGCCTCGGGCCAAATCACTCCGCCTACGAGCAGTACTTC; CDR3 protein: CASSYSFPRLGPNHSAYEQYF
D gene: .; J gene: TRBJ2-7; V gene: TRBV9; clone size: .; CDR3 DNA: TGTGCCAGCAGCGCGCACCCGGACCCAAGCTCCTACGAGCAGTACTTC; CDR3 protein: CASSAHPDPSSYEQYF
D gene: TRBD2; J gene: TRBJ2-3; V gene: TRBV27; clone size: many; CDR3 DNA: TGTGCCAGCAGTTCACGACCGGGACTAGCGGCAGATACGCAGTATTTT; CDR3 protein: CASSSRPGLAADTQYF
D gene: TRBD2; J gene: TRBJ2-7; V gene: TRBV6-2/TRBV6-3; clone size: few; CDR3 DNA: TGTGCCAGCAGTCCCGCAGCGGGAGGGACCTACGAGCAGTACTTC; CDR3 protein: CASSPAAGGTYEQYF